This entry concerns a single T cell receptor (beta chain). The junction had 11 bases not matched to a gene; V was cut back by 4 bases and J by 2 bases. This CDR3 contains 16 residues. Looked up from germline, CDR1 is MDHEN and CDR2 is SYDVKM. This sample is part of a study of OX40 agonist ivuxolimab in advanced cancers. In the study overall: The drug used for patients, ivuxolimab, was an agonistic anti-OX40 (CD134) antibody. Prior anti-PD-1, anti-PD-L1 or anti-CTLA-4 therapy did not bar entry, and about 38% had some.

Sequenced by immunoSEQ multiplex PCR; TCRdb stores in-frame clones only, minus some. The sample gives 75,000 to 100,000 clones, 75% to 95% of which show up once; around 0.3% is in the top ten. The J gene is TRBJ2-7, the V gene TRBV28, with 7 bases aligning to TRBD2. This receptor was obtained from an adult with an advanced solid tumor such as melanoma, head and neck, liver or kidney cancer. The material sequenced was CD4+ or CD8+ T cells sorted from blood, taken in a trial of the OX40 agonist ivuxolimab. As DNA, the CDR3 is TGTGCCAGCAGTTCCCCCGGGGAGCGGGGCCCCTACGAGCAGTACTTC. Protein product: CASSSPGERGPYEQYF.